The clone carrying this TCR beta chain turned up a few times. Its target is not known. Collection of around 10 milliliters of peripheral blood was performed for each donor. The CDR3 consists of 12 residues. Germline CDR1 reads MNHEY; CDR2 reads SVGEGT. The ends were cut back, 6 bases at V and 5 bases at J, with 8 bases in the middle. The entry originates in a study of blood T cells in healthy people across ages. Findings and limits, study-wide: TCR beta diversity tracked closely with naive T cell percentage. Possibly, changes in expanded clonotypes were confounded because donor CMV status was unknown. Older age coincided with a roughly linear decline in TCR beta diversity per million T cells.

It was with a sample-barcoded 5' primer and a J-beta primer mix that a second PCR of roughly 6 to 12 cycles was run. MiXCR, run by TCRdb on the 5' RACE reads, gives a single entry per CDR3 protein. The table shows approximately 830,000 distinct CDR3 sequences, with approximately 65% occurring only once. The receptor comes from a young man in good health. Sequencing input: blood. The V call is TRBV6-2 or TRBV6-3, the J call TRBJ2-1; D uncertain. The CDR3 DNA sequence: TGTGCCAGCAGCCTGATAGACAATGAGCAGTTCTTC. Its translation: CASSLIDNEQFF.